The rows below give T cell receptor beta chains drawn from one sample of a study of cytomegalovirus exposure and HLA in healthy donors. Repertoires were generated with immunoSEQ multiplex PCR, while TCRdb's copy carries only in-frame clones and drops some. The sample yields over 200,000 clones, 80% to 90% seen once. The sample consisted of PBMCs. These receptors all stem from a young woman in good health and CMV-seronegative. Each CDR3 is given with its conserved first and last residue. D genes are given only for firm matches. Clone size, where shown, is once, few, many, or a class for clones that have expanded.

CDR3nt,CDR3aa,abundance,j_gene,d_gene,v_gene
TGTGCCAGCAGCCTAGGACTTGAGGGCACTGAAGCTTTCTTT,CASSLGLEGTEAFF,-,TRBJ1-1,-,TRBV27
TGTGCCAGCAGCTCGACAGGCTATGGCTACACCTTC,CASSSTGYGYTF,-,TRBJ1-2,-,TRBV7-2
TGTGCCAGCAGTTCCCGGACTAGTCGGGAGACCCAGTACTTC,CASSSRTSRETQYF,-,TRBJ2-5,TRBD2,TRBV6-5
TGCGCCAGCAGCTTGGGGCTACTAGCGGTCCAAGAGACCCAGTACTTC,CASSLGLLAVQETQYF,-,TRBJ2-5,TRBD2,TRBV5-1
TGTGCCAGCGGGCACAGGGATTCCTACGAGCAGTACTTC,CASGHRDSYEQYF,few,TRBJ2-7,-,TRBV27
TGCAGCGTTTATTTAGCGGACATCTCCTACGAGCAGTACTTC,CSVYLADISYEQYF,-,TRBJ2-7,-,TRBV29-1
TGTGCCAGCAGCCAGATCGTCTCTGGGGCCAACGTCCTGACTTTC,CASSQIVSGANVLTF,-,TRBJ2-6,-,TRBV9
TGTGCCAGCAGCTTATCAGGGAACTATGGCTACACCTTC,CASSLSGNYGYTF,-,TRBJ1-2,-,TRBV11-2
TGTGCCAGCAGTTTCAGTGACAGGGAGGATGAAAAACTGTTTTTT,CASSFSDREDEKLFF,-,TRBJ1-4,TRBD1,TRBV28
TGTGCCAGCAGCTTACGGACTAGCGGGCCCAGCTCCTACAATGAGCAGTTCTTC,CASSLRTSGPSSYNEQFF,-,TRBJ2-1,TRBD2,TRBV13
TGTGCCAGCAGCCGGACTAGAGGCACAGATACGCAGTATTTT,CASSRTRGTDTQYF,-,TRBJ2-3,TRBD2,TRBV7-6
TGTGCCAGCAGCCACAACCCGACAGGGGCTCTCTACGAGCAGTACTTC,CASSHNPTGALYEQYF,-,TRBJ2-7,TRBD1,TRBV4-2
TGTGCCAGCAGCCAAGATCGAGGGGCGGGAGTGGCCTACAATGAGCAGTTCTTC,CASSQDRGAGVAYNEQFF,-,TRBJ2-1,TRBD2,TRBV14
TGTGCCACCGCTTCTTGGGGGGGACAAGAGACCCAGTACTTC,CATASWGGQETQYF,-,TRBJ2-5,TRBD2,TRBV25-1
TGCAGTTGGGGGGGCACCGCCGAAGCTTTCTTT,CSWGGTAEAFF,-,TRBJ1-1,-,TRBV20-1
TGTGCCAGCGTCCGGGACAGGGGACTGAACACTGAAGCTTTCTTT,CASVRDRGLNTEAFF,-,TRBJ1-1,TRBD1,TRBV2
TGTGCCATCAGTGAGTCGGTGGCAAAGGGGACAGGGCGGCGGTTGTGGACAGATACGCAGTATTTT,CAISESVAKGTGRRLWTDTQYF,once,TRBJ2-3,TRBD1,TRBV10-3
TGTGTAACCCTCCGGGACAGGAATAGCAATGAGCAGTTCTTC,CVTLRDRNSNEQFF,-,TRBJ2-1,TRBD1,TRBV2
TGTGCCAGCAGCTTAGGGCTAGCGATCCGCTACGAGCAGTACTTC,CASSLGLAIRYEQYF,-,TRBJ2-7,-,TRBV7-2
TGTGCCAGCAGCTTCGGGGGAGGGCCGACGGAGACCCAGTACTTC,CASSFGGGPTETQYF,-,TRBJ2-5,TRBD2,TRBV5-4
TGTGCCAGCAGCTTAACAACGGGACAGAGCTATGGCTACACCTTC,CASSLTTGQSYGYTF,few,TRBJ1-2,TRBD1,TRBV7-9
TGTGCCAGCAGTTACTCACGGGACAGGGGAAGAGGCTACACCTTC,CASSYSRDRGRGYTF,-,TRBJ1-2,TRBD1,TRBV6-6
TGTGCCAGCAGCTTGAGGGACAGGTACACTGAAGCTTTCTTT,CASSLRDRYTEAFF,-,TRBJ1-1,TRBD1,TRBV11-2
TGTGCCAGCAGTGACGTATACGGAGGCCCCAACACTGAAGCTTTCTTT,CASSDVYGGPNTEAFF,-,TRBJ1-1,-,TRBV6-4
TGTGCCTGGAGTGGTATAGGACAGGAAAACTATGGCTACACCTTC,CAWSGIGQENYGYTF,-,TRBJ1-2,TRBD1,TRBV30
TGTGCCAGCAGTGATGAGGGAGAAGGTCAGCCCCAGCATTTT,CASSDEGEGQPQHF,-,TRBJ1-5,-,TRBV6-1
TGTGCCAGCAGCTTCCAGGGTAATGGCTACGAGCAGTACTTC,CASSFQGNGYEQYF,-,TRBJ2-7,-,TRBV11-2